This T cell receptor (beta chain) appears in the sequencing data of a study of Ad26.COV2.S vaccination and SARS-CoV-2 variants. Overall study: The vaccine Ad26.COV2.S was put into the muscle once, or twice with 56 days between. Broader study findings: Vaccinated and placebo-treated recipients had similar non-spike TCR breadth.

The germline CDR1 and CDR2 sequences are SGHVS and FQNEAQ. The CDR3 contains 13 residues. The V end lost 6 bases, the J end lost 4 bases, and 13 bases lay between the germline ends. As concerns this clone: The target antigen is unknown.

Treatment reported: roughly 18 received Ad26.COV2.S at low or high dose, single or two shots; 5 received placebo; per-sample allocation not given. Samples analyzed were those drawn on day 63 after the first vaccine or placebo injection. What was given as vaccine was an Ad26 vector encoding Wuhan-strain SARS-CoV-2 spike. Assay used: immunoSEQ multiplex PCR; TCRdb lists only in-frame clones, some missing. The sample lists hundreds of thousands of clones, about 92% occurring once. Sequencing was performed on peripheral blood, taken in a trial of Ad26.COV2.S vaccine versus placebo. The chain couples TRBV7-8 to TRBJ2-7; D perhaps matches TRBD2 (6 bases). This clonotype was sampled from a person aged 18-60 years who received the Ad26.COV2.S COVID-19 vaccine or a placebo. The CDR3 loop is CASRGRDSYEQYF. DNA of the CDR3: TGTGCCAGCAGGGGACGGGACTCTTACGAGCAGTACTTC.